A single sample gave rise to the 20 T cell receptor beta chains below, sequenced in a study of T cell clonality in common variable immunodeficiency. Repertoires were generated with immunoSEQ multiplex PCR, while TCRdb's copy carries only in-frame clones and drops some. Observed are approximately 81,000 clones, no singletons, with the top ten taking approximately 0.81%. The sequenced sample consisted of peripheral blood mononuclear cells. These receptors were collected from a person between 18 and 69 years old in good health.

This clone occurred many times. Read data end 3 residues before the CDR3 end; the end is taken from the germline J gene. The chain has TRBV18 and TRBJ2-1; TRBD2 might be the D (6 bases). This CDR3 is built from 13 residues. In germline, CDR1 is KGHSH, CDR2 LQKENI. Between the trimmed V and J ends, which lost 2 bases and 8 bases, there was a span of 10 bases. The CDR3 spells CASSPWGEDEQFF. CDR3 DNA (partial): TGTGCCAGCTCACCATGGGGGGAAGATGAG.

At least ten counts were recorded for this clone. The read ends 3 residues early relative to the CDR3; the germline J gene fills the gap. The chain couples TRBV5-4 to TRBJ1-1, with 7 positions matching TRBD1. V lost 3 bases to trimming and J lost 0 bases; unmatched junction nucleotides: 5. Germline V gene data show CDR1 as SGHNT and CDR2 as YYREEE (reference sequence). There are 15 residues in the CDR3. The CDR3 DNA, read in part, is TGTGCCAGCAGCTCCCGGGGACAGATGAACACTGAA. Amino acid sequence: CASSSRGQMNTE. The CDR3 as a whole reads CASSSRGQMNTEAFF.

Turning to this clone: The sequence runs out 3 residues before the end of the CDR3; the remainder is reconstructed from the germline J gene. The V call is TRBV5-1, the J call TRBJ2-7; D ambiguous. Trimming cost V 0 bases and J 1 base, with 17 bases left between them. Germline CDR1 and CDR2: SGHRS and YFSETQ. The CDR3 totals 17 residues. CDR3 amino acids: CASSLGVTLRVSYEQYF. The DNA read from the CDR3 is TGCGCCAGCAGCTTGGGCGTCACGCTTAGGGTTTCCTACGAG.

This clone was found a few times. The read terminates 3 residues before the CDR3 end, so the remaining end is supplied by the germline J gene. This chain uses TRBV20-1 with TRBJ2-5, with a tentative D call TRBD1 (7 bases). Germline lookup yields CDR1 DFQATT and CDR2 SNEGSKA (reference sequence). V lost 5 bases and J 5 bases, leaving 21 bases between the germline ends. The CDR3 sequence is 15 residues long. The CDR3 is CSAREGGAGFETQYF. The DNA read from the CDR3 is TGCAGTGCTCGCGAAGGGGGCGCGGGGTTCGAGACC.

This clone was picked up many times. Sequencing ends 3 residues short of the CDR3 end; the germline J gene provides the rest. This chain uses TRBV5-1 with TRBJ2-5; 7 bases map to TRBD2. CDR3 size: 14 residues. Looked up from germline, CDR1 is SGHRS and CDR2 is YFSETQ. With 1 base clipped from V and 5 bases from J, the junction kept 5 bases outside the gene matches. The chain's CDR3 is CASSLWQGGETQYF. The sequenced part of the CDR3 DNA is TGCGCCAGCAGCTTGTGGCAGGGAGGGGAGACC.

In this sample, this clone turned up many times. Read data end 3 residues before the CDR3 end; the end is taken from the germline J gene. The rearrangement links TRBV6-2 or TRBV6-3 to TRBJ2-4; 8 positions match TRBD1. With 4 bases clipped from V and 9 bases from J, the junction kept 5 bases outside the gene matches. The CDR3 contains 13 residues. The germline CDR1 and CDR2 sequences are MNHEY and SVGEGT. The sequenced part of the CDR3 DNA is TGTGCCAGCAGTTTTCAGGGGGCGGGCATT. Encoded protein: CASSFQGAGI. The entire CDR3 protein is CASSFQGAGIQYF.

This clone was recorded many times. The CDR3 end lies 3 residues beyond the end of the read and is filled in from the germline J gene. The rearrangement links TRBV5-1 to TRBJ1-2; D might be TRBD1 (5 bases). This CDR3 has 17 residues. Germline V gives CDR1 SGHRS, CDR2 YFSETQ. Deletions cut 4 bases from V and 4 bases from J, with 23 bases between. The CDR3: CASSPEPRGGKSYGYTF. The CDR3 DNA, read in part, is TGCGCCAGCAGCCCGGAACCCCGGGGGGGTAAAAGCTATGGC.

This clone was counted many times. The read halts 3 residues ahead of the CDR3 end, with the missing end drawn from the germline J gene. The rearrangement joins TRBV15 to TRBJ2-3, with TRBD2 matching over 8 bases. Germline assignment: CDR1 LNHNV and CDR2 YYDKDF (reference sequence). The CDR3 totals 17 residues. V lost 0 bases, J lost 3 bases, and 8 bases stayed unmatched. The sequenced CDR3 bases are TGTGCCACCAGCAGAGATCTGGTGACTAGCGCAACAGATACG. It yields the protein CATSRDLVTSATDT. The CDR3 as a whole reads CATSRDLVTSATDTQYF.

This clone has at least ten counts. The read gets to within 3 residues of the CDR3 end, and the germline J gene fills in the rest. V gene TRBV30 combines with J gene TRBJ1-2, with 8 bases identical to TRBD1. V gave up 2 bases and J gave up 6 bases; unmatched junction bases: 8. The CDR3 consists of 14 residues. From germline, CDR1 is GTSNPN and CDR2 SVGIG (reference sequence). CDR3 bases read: TGTGCCTGGAGTAACGCCAGGGGGCGGAATGGC. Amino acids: CAWSNARGRNG. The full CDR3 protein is CAWSNARGRNGYTF.

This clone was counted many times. CDR3 DNA (partial): TGTGCCAGTAGTATGGGACAGGCGGGGGCCAACGTC. It translates to CASSMGQAGANV. The whole CDR3 sequence reads CASSMGQAGANVLTF. The rearrangement joins TRBV19 to TRBJ2-6; 8 bases map to TRBD1. The CDR3 end falls 3 residues outside the read, so it is completed with the germline J gene. The ends lost 3 bases at V and 4 bases at J; junction bases unmatched: 2. CDR3 length equals 15 residues. Germline V lookup: CDR1 LNHDA, CDR2 SQIVND (reference sequence).

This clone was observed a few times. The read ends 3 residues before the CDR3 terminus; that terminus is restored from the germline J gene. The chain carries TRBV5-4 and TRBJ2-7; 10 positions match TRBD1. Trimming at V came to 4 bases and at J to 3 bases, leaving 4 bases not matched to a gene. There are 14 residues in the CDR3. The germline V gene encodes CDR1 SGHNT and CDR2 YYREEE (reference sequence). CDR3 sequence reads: CASSRGTGVYEQYF. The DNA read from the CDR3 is TGTGCCAGCAGCCGCGGGACAGGGGTCTACGAG.

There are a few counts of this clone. The covered CDR3 bases are TGCAGTGCTAGAGATCAAGGGTCCGAG. Amino acid sequence: CSARDQGSE. The full CDR3 sequence reads CSARDQGSEQYF. The chain uses TRBV20-1 and TRBJ2-7; no clear D. The CDR3 end is not reached by the read, which stops 3 residues before it; the germline J gene fills it in. The CDR3 totals 12 residues. V was clipped by 0 bases and J by 6 bases, with 9 bases between them. Germline loops: CDR1 DFQATT, CDR2 SNEGSKA (reference sequence).

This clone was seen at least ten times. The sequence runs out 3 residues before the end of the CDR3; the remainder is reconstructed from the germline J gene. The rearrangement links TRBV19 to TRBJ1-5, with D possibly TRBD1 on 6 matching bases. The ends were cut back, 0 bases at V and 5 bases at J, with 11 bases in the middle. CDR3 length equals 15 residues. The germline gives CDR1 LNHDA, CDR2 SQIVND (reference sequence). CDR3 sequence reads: CASSIDRQDHQPQHF. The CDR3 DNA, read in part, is TGTGCCAGTAGTATAGATCGACAGGATCATCAGCCC.

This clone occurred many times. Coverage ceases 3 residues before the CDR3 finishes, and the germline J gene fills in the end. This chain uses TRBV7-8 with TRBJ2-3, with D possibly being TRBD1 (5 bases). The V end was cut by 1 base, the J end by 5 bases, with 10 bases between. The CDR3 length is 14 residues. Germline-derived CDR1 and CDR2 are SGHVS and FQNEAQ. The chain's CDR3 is CASSLGTYRDTQYF. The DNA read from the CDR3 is TGTGCCAGCAGCTTAGGGACATACCGAGATACG.

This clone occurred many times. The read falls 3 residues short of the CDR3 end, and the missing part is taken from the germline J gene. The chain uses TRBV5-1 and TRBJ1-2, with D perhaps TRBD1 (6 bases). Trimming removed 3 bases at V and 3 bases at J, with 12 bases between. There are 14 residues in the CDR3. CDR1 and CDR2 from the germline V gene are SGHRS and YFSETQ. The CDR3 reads CASSWEQGYYGYTF. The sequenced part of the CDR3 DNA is TGCGCCAGCAGCTGGGAACAGGGCTACTATGGC.

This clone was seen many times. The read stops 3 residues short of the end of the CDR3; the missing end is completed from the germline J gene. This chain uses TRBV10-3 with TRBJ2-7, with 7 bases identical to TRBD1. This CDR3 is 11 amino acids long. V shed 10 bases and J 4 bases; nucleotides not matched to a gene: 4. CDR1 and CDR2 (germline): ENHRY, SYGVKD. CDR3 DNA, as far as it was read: TGTGCCACTCGACAGGGATACGAG. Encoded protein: CATRQGYE. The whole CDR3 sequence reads CATRQGYEQYF.

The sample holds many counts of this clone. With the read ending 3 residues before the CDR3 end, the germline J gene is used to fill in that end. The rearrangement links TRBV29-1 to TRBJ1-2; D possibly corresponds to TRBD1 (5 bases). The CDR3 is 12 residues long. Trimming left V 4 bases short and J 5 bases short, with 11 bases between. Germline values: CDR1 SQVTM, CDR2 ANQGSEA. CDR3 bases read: TGCAGCGTTGGCGACAGAGGGTATGGC. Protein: CSVGDRGYG. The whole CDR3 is CSVGDRGYGYTF. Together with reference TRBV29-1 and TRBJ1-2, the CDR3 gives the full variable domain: SAVISQKPSRDICQRGTSLTIQCQVDSQVTMMFWYRQQPGQSLTLIATANQGSEATYESGFVIDKFPISRPNLTFSTLTVSNMSPEDSSIYLCSVGDRGYGYTFGSGTRLTVV.

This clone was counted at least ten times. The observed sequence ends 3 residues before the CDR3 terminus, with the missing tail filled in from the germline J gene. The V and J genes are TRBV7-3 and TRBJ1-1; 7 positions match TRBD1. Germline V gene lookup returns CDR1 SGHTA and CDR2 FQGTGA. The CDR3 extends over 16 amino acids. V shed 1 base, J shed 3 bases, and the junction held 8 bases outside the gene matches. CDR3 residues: CASSLNEAGTDTEAFF. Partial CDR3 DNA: TGTGCCAGCAGCTTAAACGAGGCTGGGACAGACACTGAA.

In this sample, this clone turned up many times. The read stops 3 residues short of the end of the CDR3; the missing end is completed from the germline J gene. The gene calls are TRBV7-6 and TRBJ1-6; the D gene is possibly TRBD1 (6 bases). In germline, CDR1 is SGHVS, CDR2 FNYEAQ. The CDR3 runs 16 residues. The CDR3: CASSLAPGTPLGPLHF. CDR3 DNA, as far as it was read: TGTGCCAGCAGCTTAGCGCCCGGGACACCTCTGGGGCCC.

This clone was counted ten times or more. The CDR3 bases that were read are TGCGCCAGCAGACTAGCGGGCTACGAG. It is translated as CASRLAGYE. The whole CDR3 is CASRLAGYEQYF. The chain is built from TRBV5-1 and TRBJ2-7; 9 nucleotides match TRBD2. From the germline J gene comes the end of the CDR3, since the read stops 3 residues before it. Per the germline V gene, CDR1 is SGHRS and CDR2 is YFSETQ. The J segment lost 3 bases and the V segment lost 5 bases, leaving 0 bases of the junction unmatched. The CDR3 has 12 residues.